This TCR beta chain was recorded in a study of PD-1 blockade in classical Hodgkin lymphoma. Regarding the study as a whole: It was CD4+ TCR diversity, not CD8+, that rose significantly by C4D1. Patients with a complete response exhibited baseline diversity comparable to newly diagnosed patients.

The time point denotes: cycle 4 day 1 (C4D1), after less than seven weeks of nivolumab. Brentuximab vedotin exposure varied, and every patient relapsed after autologous stem cell transplantation. CD8+ T cells were isolated from thawed PBMCs by magnetic negative selection. Patients' outcomes at their best amounted to complete response, partial response or progressive disease. The nivolumab dose that patients received was 3 mg/kg, given intravenously every 2 weeks. Details on this clone: The antigen is undetermined.

Some clones are missing from TCRdb's copy, which holds only in-frame ones; the method was immunoSEQ multiplex PCR. The sample carries over 9,000 clones, 70% to 90% recorded once. V lost 5 bases, J lost 3 bases, and 8 bases stayed unmatched. Germline CDR1 is MNHEY and CDR2 is SMNVEV (reference sequence). The CDR3 sequence is 15 residues long. The sequence derives from a human donor with classical Hodgkin lymphoma. The donor label of this sample is uncertain. The chain joins TRBV27 to TRBJ2-7; 9 bases line up with TRBD1. Sample: CD8+ T cells from blood, taken before the fourth cycle of nivolumab. Here the CDR3 reads CASSDGTGLRYEQYF. DNA of the CDR3: TGTGCCAGCAGTGATGGGACAGGGTTACGCTACGAGCAGTACTTC.